Each of the 25 T cell receptor beta chains below was sequenced from the same sample in a study of response to subunit inactivated influenza vaccine. TCRdb processed the RT-PCR reads anew with MiXCR; each CDR3 protein has one entry. The data hold more than 700,000 distinct CDR3 sequences, with 21% observed a single time. The source material was PBMCs from blood, sampled more than 4 days after vaccination. The source of these receptors is a middle-aged man who received an inactivated influenza vaccine.

The chain has TRBV6-5 and TRBJ2-4; D possibly corresponds to TRBD2 (5 bases). V was shortened by 0 bases and J by 8 bases, with 11 bases between the two germline ends. Germline assignment: CDR1 MNHEY and CDR2 SVGAGI. The CDR3 is 14 residues long. The CDR3 is CASSYSGLAHIQYF. DNA for the CDR3: TGTGCCAGCAGTTACTCCGGACTGGCGCACATTCAGTACTTC.

This clonotype was seen more than once but under ten times. The chain links TRBV4-2 to TRBJ2-7; 8 nucleotides line up with TRBD1. The length of the CDR3 is 15 residues. V shed 2 bases and J 3 bases; nucleotides not matched to a gene: 6. CDR1 is LGHNA, CDR2 YNFKEQ, per germline. The DNA for the CDR3 is TGTGCCAGCAGCCAAACAACAGGGGGATTCTACGAGCAGTACTTC. Protein sequence: CASSQTTGGFYEQYF.

This rearrangement joins TRBV6-2 or TRBV6-3 to TRBJ2-3, with 9 bases fitting TRBD2. The CDR3 consists of 20 residues. Germline loops: CDR1 MNHEY, CDR2 SVGEGT. The trim removed 6 bases at V and 2 bases at J, leaving 21 bases unmatched. The CDR3 region is CASSRWTSAMTRTPTDTQYF. The CDR3 nucleotides read TGTGCCAGCAGCCGATGGACTAGCGCGATGACAAGAACCCCCACAGATACGCAGTATTTT.

This clonotype was counted once. The rearrangement uses TRBV30 and TRBJ2-3; TRBD1 is a possible D gene (6 bases). Germline loops: CDR1 GTSNPN, CDR2 SVGIG (reference sequence). The V end was cut by 0 bases, the J end by 6 bases, with 7 bases between. The CDR3 is 12 residues long. The CDR3 coding sequence is TGTGCCTGGAGTGTACAGGGTGATACGCAGTATTTT. This codes for CAWSVQGDTQYF.

The chain uses TRBV29-1 and TRBJ2-5; 7 bases line up with TRBD1. The germline V gene has CDR1 SQVTM and CDR2 ANQGSEA. Unmatched junction bases numbered 14, after V lost 8 bases and J lost 5 bases. The CDR3 extends over 14 amino acids. Here the CDR3 DNA reads TGCAGCTCAACCGGGACAGATATTGGGGAGACCCAGTACTTC. Translating it yields CSSTGTDIGETQYF.

This clonotype came up many times. V is TRBV24-1 and J is TRBJ2-2, with D uncertain. CDR3 length: 14 amino acids. Per germline, CDR1 KGHDR and CDR2 SFDVKD. Trimming pared 9 bases from V and 3 bases from J, leaving 13 bases between. The CDR3 DNA follows: TGTGCCACCTCTTCTGGGTTCGACACCGGGGAGCTGTTTTTT. Translating it yields CATSSGFDTGELFF.

This clonotype was observed a few times. This chain links TRBV3-1 with TRBJ2-2; D may be TRBD2 (6 bases). This CDR3 region has 16 residues. Germline loops: CDR1 LGHDT, CDR2 YNNKEL (reference sequence). Trimming removed 2 bases from V and 0 bases from J, with 10 bases in between. The CDR3 bases are TGTGCCAGCAGCCAACCTAGCGTAGCGAACACCGGGGAGCTGTTTTTT. Protein product: CASSQPSVANTGELFF.

V and J are TRBV7-9 and TRBJ1-6; D possibly corresponds to TRBD1 (5 bases). Trimming shortened V by 3 bases and J by 4 bases, and 7 bases separated the two germline ends. CDR1 and CDR2 from the germline V gene are SEHNR and FQNEAQ (reference sequence). This CDR3 has 14 residues. CDR3 amino acids: CASSLDTYNSPLHF. The DNA for the CDR3 is TGTGCCAGCAGCTTGGACACTTATAATTCACCCCTCCACTTT.

The chain uses TRBV28 and TRBJ2-5; 9 positions agree with TRBD2. After removal of 5 bases from V and 5 bases from J, the junction contained 12 bases not matched to a gene. Germline V gives CDR1 MDHEN, CDR2 SYDVKM. The CDR3 totals 16 residues. This CDR3 reads CASSRSSGTNGETQYF. CDR3 nucleotide sequence: TGTGCCAGCAGTAGGTCTAGCGGGACTAATGGGGAGACCCAGTACTTC.

CDR3: CASSYQPGTSNYGYTF. In DNA, the CDR3 is TGTGCCAGCAGTTACCAGCCCGGTACTTCTAACTATGGCTACACCTTC. The V gene is TRBV6-5, the J gene TRBJ1-2; D not resolved. CDR3 size: 16 residues. CDR1 is MNHEY and CDR2 is SVGAGI in the germline V gene. V lost 2 bases and J 0 bases, leaving 13 bases between the germline ends.

This clonotype was observed a few times. V is TRBV7-6 and J is TRBJ1-1, with unresolved D. CDR1 and CDR2 (germline): SGHVS, FNYEAQ. V dropped 7 bases and J dropped 1 base, with 22 bases sitting between them. CDR3 length: 17 residues. The CDR3 reads CASNPVIAPGKNTEAFF. The CDR3 nucleotides are TGTGCCAGCAACCCCGTTATAGCCCCGGGAAAGAACACTGAAGCTTTCTTT.

This clonotype was seen a handful of times. The chain uses TRBV12-3 or TRBV12-4 and TRBJ2-5; 7 bases agree with TRBD1. J lost 0 bases, V lost 4 bases, and 11 bases had no gene match. CDR3 length: 17 residues. Here the CDR3 DNA reads TGTGCCAGCAGTTCGAGCCCGGGACAGCCGTACCAAGAGACCCAGTACTTC. Amino acids: CASSSSPGQPYQETQYF.

This sequence joins TRBV20-1 and TRBJ2-7; tentatively, D is TRBD1 (7 bases). The CDR3 is made up of 15 amino acids. V shed 3 bases and J shed 0 bases, with 15 bases lying between them. The germline gives CDR1 DFQATT, CDR2 SNEGSKA (reference sequence). This CDR3 is CSARGGRGFSYEQYF. In DNA form, the CDR3 reads TGCAGTGCTAGGGGGGGCAGGGGGTTCTCCTACGAGCAGTACTTC.

The V gene is TRBV20-1, the J gene TRBJ1-4; D gene unclear. Trimming took off 4 bases at V and 5 bases at J, with 8 bases between the two ends. Germline CDR1 is DFQATT and CDR2 is SNEGSKA (reference sequence). The CDR3 covers 12 residues. The CDR3 coding sequence is TGCAGTGCTACTGAATTAAATGAAAAACTGTTTTTT. Encoded protein: CSATELNEKLFF.

This clonotype was seen a few times. The chain combines TRBV12-1 with TRBJ2-3; TRBD2 is the table's D call and was not checked against the DNA. TRBV12-1 is noted as a pseudogene. The CDR3 consists of 16 residues. The CDR3, as DNA: TGTGCCAGCAGCTTAGGGACTAGCCTTAGCACAGATACGCAGTATTTT. It encodes CASSLGTSLSTDTQYF.

This clonotype was seen only a few times. The chain combines TRBV29-1 with TRBJ1-2, with D uncertain. This CDR3 is built from 9 residues. V was cut by 6 bases and J by 8 bases, with 7 bases left in between. Germline V gives CDR1 SQVTM, CDR2 ANQGSEA. The CDR3 is CSVEGGYTF. The DNA of the CDR3 is TGCAGCGTCGAGGGAGGCTACACCTTC.

This sequence joins TRBV7-9 and TRBJ2-1; 8 bases line up with TRBD1. The CDR3 covers 15 residues. After removal of 6 bases from V and 5 bases from J, the junction contained 9 bases not matched to a gene. Per germline, CDR1 SEHNR and CDR2 FQNEAQ (reference sequence). The CDR3 sequence: CASRHGQGADNEQFF. CDR3 DNA: TGTGCCAGCAGACATGGGCAGGGGGCTGACAATGAGCAGTTCTTC.

This clonotype was observed many times. The rearrangement joins TRBV20-1 to TRBJ1-5; D is undetermined. Trimming left V 3 bases short and J 0 bases short, with 15 bases between. The CDR3 loop spans 16 amino acids. In germline, CDR1 is DFQATT, CDR2 SNEGSKA (reference sequence). In DNA form, the CDR3 reads TGCAGTGCTAGGAGAGCTACTTTAAATAGCAATCAGCCCCAGCATTTT. This encodes CSARRATLNSNQPQHF.

V and J are TRBV21-1 and TRBJ2-2. TRBV21-1 is termed a pseudogene. The CDR3 contains 12 residues. CDR3: CASPEPIGELFF. Here the CDR3 DNA reads TGTGCCAGCCCGGAGCCTATCGGGGAGCTGTTTTTT.

This clonotype was seen a handful of times. The chain has TRBV12-3 or TRBV12-4 and TRBJ2-7; D ambiguous. This CDR3 is 12 amino acids long. V was pared by 8 bases and J by 0 bases, with 8 bases between. The CDR3 region is CASGSVSYEQYF. Here the CDR3 DNA reads TGTGCCAGCGGGTCGGTCTCCTACGAGCAGTACTTC.

Only a few counts were recorded for this clonotype. The J gene is TRBJ1-6, the V gene TRBV21-1; the table's D call TRBD1 went unverified against the DNA. TRBV21-1 is flagged as a pseudogene. The CDR3 spans 16 residues. The CDR3 loop reads CASSKAPGQGNSPLHF. CDR3 bases: TGTGCCAGCAGCAAAGCTCCCGGACAGGGGAATTCACCCCTCCACTTT.

This clonotype was detected only a few times. The chain recombines TRBV7-9 with TRBJ1-2; 12 bases align to TRBD1. V shed 1 base and J 7 bases; nucleotides not matched to a gene: 1. This CDR3 spans 14 amino acids. Germline CDR1 SEHNR, CDR2 FQNEAQ (reference sequence). CDR3 sequence: CASSLGGQGAGYTF. CDR3 sequence (DNA): TGTGCCAGCAGCTTAGGGGGACAGGGGGCTGGCTACACCTTC.

The chain employs TRBV29-1 and TRBJ2-1; 7 bases line up with TRBD2. Germline V lookup: CDR1 SQVTM, CDR2 ANQGSEA. CDR3 length: 15 amino acids. Germline trimming cut 1 base from V and 1 base from J; bases unmatched to any gene: 4. CDR3 nucleotides: TGCAGCGTTGAAGCCCTAGCGGCATCCTACAATGAGCAGTTCTTC. Protein: CSVEALAASYNEQFF.

There are a few counts of this clonotype. The chain couples TRBV12-3 or TRBV12-4 to TRBJ2-3; D perhaps matches TRBD2 (6 bases). V was clipped by 7 bases and J by 0 bases, with 11 bases between them. The CDR3 loop spans 14 amino acids. CDR3 sequence: CASKGLSSTDTQYF. The CDR3 DNA is TGTGCCAGCAAGGGACTTTCTAGCACAGATACGCAGTATTTT.

The chain couples TRBV9 to TRBJ2-3; D possibly corresponds to TRBD1 (6 bases). The CDR3 runs 16 residues. Per the germline V gene, CDR1 is SGDLS and CDR2 is YYNGEE. Trimming shortened V by 0 bases and J by 2 bases, and 13 bases separated the two germline ends. The chain's CDR3 is CASSVGGQRSTDTQYF. The CDR3 region has the DNA TGTGCCAGCAGCGTAGGGGGACAACGGTCCACAGATACGCAGTATTTT.